The clone carrying this T cell receptor (beta chain) was observed a few times. Under the authors' procedure: Nucleated cell number was recorded as an estimate derived from reference gene primer amplification. Repertoires were generated with immunoSEQ multiplex PCR, while TCRdb's copy carries only in-frame clones and drops some. D and trimming come from the DNA, and the V and J calls and clone size come from that table. This sample yields about 51,000 clones, of which roughly 86% are seen a single time; 3.5% to 5% belongs to the top ten. This CDR3 contains 14 residues. Germline V gene sequence: CDR1 SGHDT, CDR2 YYEEEE. Deletions cut 7 bases from V and 4 bases from J, with 15 bases between. This sample was included in a study of blood T cell repertoires in COVID-19. The wider study: The origin of the acute and convalescent COVID-19 samples was the United States, Italy and Spain. From T cells, B-cell-depleted T cells, or PBMCs came the material, which was cDNA or gDNA.

V usage is TRBV5-6 and J usage is TRBJ1-3; maybe TRBD1 (6 bases). The sequence came from a man older than 75 with active COVID-19. Material: peripheral blood. The CDR3 region has the DNA TGTGCCAGCGAAGGACAGTCGGCGGGAAACACCATATATTTT. This sequence encodes CASEGQSAGNTIYF.